This entry describes one T cell receptor (beta chain). Deletions cut 6 bases from V and 0 bases from J, with 14 bases between. The CDR3 contains 16 residues. Germline V CDR1 and CDR2: SGHVS, FQNEAQ. The table came from immunoSEQ multiplex PCR; TCRdb's copy has only in-frame clones and leaves some out. The sample consists of 150,000 to 200,000 clones, 85% to 95% of them appearing once. The sample is drawn from a study of control samples from healthy donors and cancer patients. The sample consisted of blood. The chain is built from TRBV7-8 and TRBJ1-4; D not resolved. This TCR was recovered from a man aged 25-45 years in good health. CDR3 nucleotide sequence: TGTGCCAGCAGAGGTACGGCGCTTACAACTAATGAAAAACTGTTTTTT. It encodes CASRGTALTTNEKLFF.